The TCR beta chain described here comes from a study of control samples from healthy donors and cancer patients. Sequencing was performed with immunoSEQ multiplex PCR; in TCRdb, only in-frame clones are kept and a portion is missing. The data show 90,000 or so clones, about 88% seen once. The V end lost 2 bases, the J end lost 16 bases, and 12 bases lay between the germline ends. This CDR3 region has 11 residues. CDR1 and CDR2 (germline): GTSNPN, SVGIG (reference sequence). The sample comprised PBMCs. The origin of this receptor is an older man with lung cancer. The chain carries TRBV30 and TRBJ1-6; weak D call: TRBD1 (5 bases). The CDR3 DNA reads as TGTGCCTGGAGTACCCCTCGGGGGCTCCACTTT. It is translated as CAWSTPRGLHF. Full variable domain (outside the CDR3, taken from reference TRBV30 and TRBJ1-6): SQTIHQWPATLVQPVGSPLSLECTVEGTSNPNLYWYRQAAGRGLQLLFYSVGIGQISSEVPQNLSASRPQDRQFILSSKKLLLSDSGFYLCAWSTPRGLHFGNGTRLTVT.